This is a list of T cell receptor beta chains from one sample in a study of T and B cells in COVID-19 patients. TCRdb processed the multiplex PCR reads anew with MiXCR; each CDR3 protein has one entry. The data show about 2,100 distinct CDR3 sequences, 20% to 25% seen once. Sequenced sample: blood. The receptors were sampled from a human donor with active COVID-19. Each CDR3 is given without its conserved first and last residue. The D gene is left open where the match is weak.

v_call	d_call	j_call	cdr3_aa
TRBV5-3	TRBD2	TRBJ2-7	ARSLVLAGYEQY
TRBV6-1	.	TRBJ2-1	ASGQGPEDYSYNEQF
TRBV28	.	TRBJ2-2	ATYPWGANTGELF
TRBV6-5	.	TRBJ2-3	ASSRPGVADTQY
TRBV20-1	.	TRBJ2-7	SAREQVNEQY
TRBV7-9	.	TRBJ2-7	ASSLRSYEQY
TRBV19	TRBD1	TRBJ1-1	ASSSDRGTEAF
TRBV28	.	TRBJ2-1	ASGSIRVTYNEQF
TRBV13	TRBD2	TRBJ2-7	ASNIGLAGRGQY
TRBV10-3	.	TRBJ2-5	AISDAGTRETQY
TRBV18	TRBD1	TRBJ1-6	ASFSGQGAPLH
TRBV10-3	.	TRBJ1-3	AISQGSSGNTIY
TRBV12-3/TRBV12-4	.	TRBJ1-1	ASSWAGDSASEAF
TRBV12-3/TRBV12-4	.	TRBJ2-3	ASSPSGSTDTQY
TRBV7-9	.	TRBJ1-2	ASSLGWGRANYGYT
TRBV5-6	.	TRBJ2-1	ASSYTSGSSGVNEQF
TRBV27	.	TRBJ1-5	ASSPPGGNQPQH
TRBV19	.	TRBJ2-5	ASSLGETQY
TRBV18	.	TRBJ2-2	ASSPSTGELF
TRBV5-1	.	TRBJ2-1	ASSLAYSSNEQF
TRBV27	TRBD2	TRBJ2-5	ASSSHSSGSRETQY
TRBV20-1	TRBD1	TRBJ1-2	SAGVTGLGHGYT
TRBV6-2/TRBV6-3	.	TRBJ2-2	ASSYPRVITGELF
TRBV5-4	.	TRBJ2-4	ASSWDGLAKNIQY
TRBV18	.	TRBJ1-1	ASSPQEVRYTEAF
TRBV27	TRBD2	TRBJ2-1	ASSTPRAGEGNEQF
TRBV12-3/TRBV12-4	TRBD2	TRBJ2-2	ASGGLREGGELF
TRBV6-6	.	TRBJ1-1	ASTGATEAF
TRBV11-1	TRBD2	TRBJ2-2	ASSPWEGNTGELF
TRBV6-5	TRBD1	TRBJ1-2	ASSRTGDGYT
TRBV5-6	.	TRBJ2-7	ASLPGRGSYEQY
TRBV6-6	.	TRBJ1-4	ASRLPSEEKLF
TRBV20-1	TRBD2	TRBJ2-7	RSKREGSYEQY
TRBV2	TRBD2	TRBJ2-3	ASSVREETDTQY
TRBV20-1	TRBD1	TRBJ1-4	SARHPGQSNEKLF
TRBV28	.	TRBJ1-5	ASRQQGYQPQH
TRBV6-5	TRBD2	TRBJ2-1	ASRALGQRGYNEQF
TRBV5-1	.	TRBJ2-2	ASILGLPNSNTGELF
TRBV20-1	.	TRBJ2-3	SASWDAETDTQY
TRBV18	.	TRBJ1-5	ATGEGMDQPQH
TRBV5-3	.	TRBJ2-1	ASSLVSGGKVQF
TRBV29-1	.	TRBJ1-2	SVGQSHGYT
TRBV5-1	.	TRBJ1-5	ASSLRGNQPQH
TRBV19	TRBD1	TRBJ1-2	ASSMKSGGLYGYT